These 21 T cell receptor beta chains originate from one sample sequenced in a study of liver allograft versus peripheral blood T cells. Study background: The study compared liver allograft T cell receptor repertoires against peripheral blood repertoires of liver transplant recipients.

TCRdb re-called the reads through MiXCR, storing one row per CDR3 protein. The profile shows about 14,000 distinct CDR3 sequences, 20% to 25% of them singletons. The receptors originated from a human patient who had a liver transplant. Part of the T cell pool may stem from the graft donor.

This clonotype occurred many times. The V gene is TRBV6-2 or TRBV6-3, the J gene TRBJ1-2, with 10 nucleotides matching TRBD1. This CDR3 comprises 16 residues. V lost 7 bases, J lost 5 bases, and 13 bases stayed unmatched. Germline V gene lookup returns CDR1 MNHEY and CDR2 SVGEGT. The CDR3 DNA reads TGTGCCAGCACCTCCGGGACAGGGGCCCGAATTTATGGCTACACCTTC. Amino acids: CASTSGTGARIYGYTF.

The V gene is TRBV27, the J gene TRBJ1-6; a possible D gene is TRBD1 (5 bases). Between the trimmed V and J ends, which lost 3 bases and 4 bases, there was a span of 16 bases. Germline CDR1 MNHEY, CDR2 SMNVEV (reference sequence). The CDR3 has 17 amino acids. The CDR3 DNA reads as TGTGCCAGCAGTTTCGACTCGGGACGGAATTATAATTCACCCCTCCACTTT. Its translation: CASSFDSGRNYNSPLHF.

Ten or more counts support this clonotype. This sequence joins TRBV12-3 or TRBV12-4 and TRBJ2-1, with unresolved D. Trimming pared 5 bases from V and 0 bases from J, leaving 14 bases between. The CDR3 has 16 residues. CDR3 nucleotide sequence: TGTGCCAGCAGTCCACCTGCTTTATTCTCCTACAATGAGCAGTTCTTC. It is translated as CASSPPALFSYNEQFF.

This clonotype was counted only a few times. This sequence joins TRBV7-2 and TRBJ1-1; possible D gene TRBD1, 6 bases. From germline, CDR1 is SGHTA and CDR2 FQGNSA. V lost 2 bases to trimming and J lost 1 base, with 11 bases between them. The CDR3 spans 15 residues. CDR3 in amino acids: CASSLLGGTNTEAFF. The DNA of the CDR3 is TGTGCCAGCAGCTTACTCGGGGGCACGAACACTGAAGCTTTCTTT.

The CDR3 here is CATSLAPGIHEQYF. The CDR3, as DNA: TGTGCCACCAGTCTCGCTCCAGGGATCCACGAGCAGTACTTC. The chain has TRBV15 and TRBJ2-7, with D perhaps matching TRBD1 (5 bases). The CDR3 is 14 residues long. V was clipped by 6 bases and J by 5 bases, with 17 bases between them. Germline V lookup: CDR1 LNHNV, CDR2 YYDKDF (reference sequence).

The V and J genes are TRBV5-4 and TRBJ2-3, with 11 bases lining up with TRBD2. Germline V CDR1 and CDR2: SGHNT, YYREEE (reference sequence). J gave up 7 bases and V 4 bases, and 5 bases lay outside the gene matches. The CDR3 extends over 14 amino acids. The CDR3 nucleotides are TGTGCCAGCAGCGCACTAGCGGGGGAGCATACGCAGTATTTT. This encodes CASSALAGEHTQYF.

This clonotype is labeled medium-sized. The V and J genes are TRBV19 and TRBJ1-1, with 10 nucleotides matching TRBD1. From germline, CDR1 is LNHDA and CDR2 SQIVND (reference sequence). The length of the CDR3 is 16 residues. Losses at the gene ends were 5 bases for V and 4 bases for J; bases not matched to a gene: 10. The CDR3 nucleotides read TGTGCCAGTAGTCCCAGACAGGGGGCAACGGGCACTGAAGCTTTCTTT. This gives the protein CASSPRQGATGTEAFF.

By share, this clonotype ranks as medium-sized (0.01 to 0.1%). The chain is built from TRBV18 and TRBJ1-5; D uncertain. Trimming took 0 bases from V and 8 from J, leaving 5 bases between them. CDR1 and CDR2 from the germline V gene are KGHSH and LQKENI. The CDR3 covers 12 residues. In DNA, the CDR3 is TGTGCCAGCTCACCACCCGGTGAGCCCCAGCATTTT. Amino acid sequence: CASSPPGEPQHF.

A remark on this clonotype: This may come from a read error, since a much larger clone is one base off. This chain connects TRBV5-5 to TRBJ1-2; no reliable D call. V lost 8 bases to trimming and J lost 3 bases, with 17 bases between them. Germline CDR1 reads SGHKS; CDR2 reads YYEKEE (reference sequence). The CDR3 has 14 amino acids. CDR3 amino acids: CARSPAYTDYGYTF. Written as DNA, the CDR3 is TGTGCCAGAAGCCCTGCCTACACGGACTATGGCTACACCTTC.

This clonotype appeared a few times. The chain couples TRBV12-3 or TRBV12-4 to TRBJ1-4; D is ambiguous. This CDR3 has 13 residues. The V gene lost 3 bases and the J gene lost 10 bases, with 12 bases spanning the gap. CDR3 DNA sequence: TGTGCCAGCAGTTTCCCGCCTAGTCGAAAACTGTTTTTT. This codes for CASSFPPSRKLFF.

V gene TRBV20-1 combines with J gene TRBJ1-5, with D possibly being TRBD1 (5 bases). Germline CDR1 is DFQATT and CDR2 is SNEGSKA (reference sequence). This CDR3 region has 14 residues. Trimming removed 0 bases at V and 5 bases at J, with 11 bases between. CDR3 sequence (DNA): TGCAGTGCTAGAGATCGAGACAGCCATCAGCCCCAGCATTTT. Residues: CSARDRDSHQPQHF.

Worth noting for this clonotype: This may be a read error, as it is one base from a much larger clone. The V gene is TRBV29-1, the J gene TRBJ1-4; the D gene is possibly TRBD1 (5 bases). The V gene's germline CDR1 is SQVTM and CDR2 ANQGSEA. V shed 4 bases and J shed 4 bases, with 10 bases lying between them. CDR3 size: 13 residues. The DNA for the CDR3 is TGCAGCGTTGGGCGGGACTTTAATGAAAAACTGTTTTTT. Translating gives CSVGRDFNEKLFF.

This clonotype counts as medium-sized. The chain employs TRBV9 and TRBJ1-4, with a weak D call TRBD1 (5 bases). The CDR3 has 17 residues. In germline, CDR1 is SGDLS, CDR2 YYNGEE. V dropped 0 bases and J dropped 3 bases, with 15 bases sitting between them. Here the CDR3 reads CASSVGFRAKANEKLFF. CDR3 DNA sequence: TGTGCCAGCAGCGTAGGGTTCAGGGCGAAGGCTAATGAAAAACTGTTTTTT.

This chain uses TRBV7-9 with TRBJ1-5; D is perhaps TRBD1 (5 bases). Per the germline V gene, CDR1 is SEHNR and CDR2 is FQNEAQ (reference sequence). The CDR3 loop spans 12 amino acids. V lost 8 bases to trimming and J lost 4 bases, with 9 bases between them. The CDR3 DNA reads TGTGCCAGCGGAGCAGGGAATCAGCCCCAGCATTTT. As protein: CASGAGNQPQHF.

This clonotype was counted at least ten times. This chain connects TRBV6-2 or TRBV6-3 to TRBJ1-2; perhaps TRBD1 as D (5 bases). The CDR3 is 15 amino acids. From germline, CDR1 is MNHEY and CDR2 SVGEGT. With 8 bases removed from V and 2 bases from J, the gap between germline ends came to 18 bases. The CDR3 coding sequence is TGTGCCAGCTCCTCTTTTGGGACCGGGAACTATGGCTACACCTTC. Its protein product is CASSSFGTGNYGYTF.

This sequence joins TRBV6-5 and TRBJ1-4; D is ambiguous. The germline V gene encodes CDR1 MNHEY and CDR2 SVGAGI. CDR3 length equals 14 residues. Trimming shortened V by 5 bases and J by 5 bases, and 12 bases separated the two germline ends. This chain's CDR3 is CASSPVATNEKLFF. The CDR3 coding sequence is TGTGCCAGCAGTCCCGTGGCGACGAATGAAAAACTGTTTTTT.

Points on this clonotype: Being one base from a much bigger clone, this may be a read error. V is TRBV6-6 and J is TRBJ2-7; 10 bases line up with TRBD1. The J segment lost 3 bases and the V segment lost 5 bases, leaving 7 bases of the junction unmatched. The CDR3 is 15 amino acids. From germline, CDR1 is MNHNY and CDR2 SVGAGI (reference sequence). The CDR3 here is CASSQGQGVFYEQYF. Written as DNA, the CDR3 is TGTGCCAGCAGTCAAGGACAGGGGGTCTTCTACGAGCAGTACTTC.

This clonotype qualifies as medium-sized (0.01 to 0.1%). The chain combines TRBV6-5 with TRBJ1-1, with 8 positions matching TRBD1. From germline, CDR1 is MNHEY and CDR2 SVGAGI. This CDR3 spans 15 amino acids. The trim removed 6 bases at V and 9 bases at J, leaving 15 bases unmatched. The CDR3 loop is CASRSGGQEAPQAFF. The CDR3 DNA reads as TGTGCCAGCAGGAGTGGGGGACAGGAAGCCCCACAAGCTTTCTTT.

The chain uses TRBV7-2 and TRBJ1-2; possible D gene TRBD1, 5 bases. The CDR3 loop spans 12 amino acids. Germline-derived CDR1 and CDR2 are SGHTA and FQGNSA. V shed 3 bases and J shed 7 bases, with 9 bases lying between them. For the CDR3, the DNA is TGTGCCAGCAGCTTCCTGGGGGGTGGCTACACCTTC. It specifies CASSFLGGGYTF.

The rearrangement uses TRBV5-5 and TRBJ1-1; D is undetermined. With 0 bases removed from V and 8 bases from J, the gap between germline ends came to 11 bases. Germline CDR1 and CDR2: SGHKS and YYEKEE (reference sequence). The CDR3 is 13 residues long. CDR3 amino acids: CASSLVARPEAFF. The CDR3 DNA reads as TGTGCCAGCAGCTTGGTGGCCAGACCAGAAGCTTTCTTT. Using reference TRBV5-5 and TRBJ1-1 for the parts outside the CDR3, the full variable domain is DAGVTQSPTHLIKTRGQQVTLRCSPISGHKSVSWYQQVLGQGPQFIFQYYEKEERGRGNFPDRFSARQFPNYSSELNVNALLLGDSALYLCASSLVARPEAFFGQGTRLTVV.

This chain links TRBV12-3 or TRBV12-4 with TRBJ1-3; D remains ambiguous. Trimming took off 5 bases at V and 11 bases at J, with 10 bases between the two ends. The CDR3 totals 11 residues. This CDR3 is CASSPLFAIYF. The CDR3 DNA is TGTGCCAGCAGTCCCCTGTTTGCCATATATTTT.